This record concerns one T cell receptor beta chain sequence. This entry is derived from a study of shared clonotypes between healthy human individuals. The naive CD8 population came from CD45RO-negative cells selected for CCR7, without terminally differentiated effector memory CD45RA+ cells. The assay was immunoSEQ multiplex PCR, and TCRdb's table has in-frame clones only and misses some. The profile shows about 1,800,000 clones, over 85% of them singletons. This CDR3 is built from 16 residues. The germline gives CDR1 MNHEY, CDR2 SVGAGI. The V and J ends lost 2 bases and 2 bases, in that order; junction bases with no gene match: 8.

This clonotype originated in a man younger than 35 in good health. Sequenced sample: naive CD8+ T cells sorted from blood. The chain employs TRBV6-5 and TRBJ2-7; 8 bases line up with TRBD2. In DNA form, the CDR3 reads TGTGCCAGCAGTTACGAGGGGCGGGAGGCCCCCTACGAGCAGTACTTC. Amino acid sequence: CASSYEGREAPYEQYF.